Shown below are 14 T cell receptor beta chains from a single sample sequenced in a study of patients and donors after allogeneic stem cell transplantation (dated by TCRdb to about 2020). Receptor libraries were prepared by RT-PCR. Reads for this sample came from a NextSeq 550. Clones were called with MiXCR by TCRdb after fastp trimmed the public reads at Q25, and only in-frame beta chains were retained. Every entry covers one CDR3 protein and lists the most common genes and DNA from its rows. This sample holds about a million distinct CDR3 sequences; 18% were observed only once. Around 6% of the sample is in the top ten clones. Sequencing input: blood, either unsorted or a sorted T cell fraction (not recorded which). The receptors here all came from a human donor who was either an allogeneic HSCT recipient or a stem cell or donor lymphocyte infusion donor (not recorded which). It is not recorded whose cells these are; they may come from a transplant donor.

This clonotype was counted only a few times. The chain is built from TRBV14 and TRBJ1-2; D possibly corresponds to TRBD1 (6 bases). This CDR3 is built from 13 residues. V lost 4 bases to trimming and J lost 5 bases, with 11 bases between them. Germline loops: CDR1 SGHDN, CDR2 FVKESK. CDR3 nucleotide sequence: TGTGCCAGCAGCCGACAAACAGGGTATGGCTACACCTTC. It encodes CASSRQTGYGYTF.

This clonotype showed up just a few times. This chain joins TRBV5-1 and TRBJ2-4; 7 bases are shared with TRBD1. Trimming removed 4 bases from V and 0 bases from J; junction bases left unmatched: 16. Germline lookup yields CDR1 SGHRS and CDR2 YFSETQ. There are 19 residues in the CDR3. The CDR3 DNA follows: TGCGCCAGCAGCGGGTCACAGGGGCCATTCGACTTAGCCAAAAACATTCAGTACTTC. Protein product: CASSGSQGPFDLAKNIQYF.

The chain has TRBV3-1 and TRBJ1-3; D is undetermined. The CDR3 totals 12 residues. V lost 5 bases and J lost 6, with 8 bases in between. Germline V gene lookup returns CDR1 LGHDT and CDR2 YNNKEL (reference sequence). The CDR3 here is CASSSEVNTIYF. CDR3 DNA: TGTGCCAGCAGCTCGGAAGTAAACACCATATATTTT.

The rearrangement links TRBV7-2 to TRBJ2-3; the D gene is possibly TRBD1 (7 bases). The CDR3 consists of 17 residues. V lost 1 base to trimming and J lost 3 bases, with 17 bases between them. The V gene's germline CDR1 is SGHTA and CDR2 FQGNSA. CDR3 nucleotide sequence: TGTGCCAGCAGCTTAGTTCCCTCAGGGGGGCGGACAGATACGCAGTATTTT. Protein sequence: CASSLVPSGGRTDTQYF. The variable domain in full, with the rest retrieved from reference TRBV7-2 and TRBJ2-3, is GAGVSQSPSNKVTEKGKDVELRCDPISGHTALYWYRQSLGQGLEFLIYFQGNSAPDKSGLPSDRFSAERTGGSVSTLTIQRTQQEDSAVYLCASSLVPSGGRTDTQYFGPGTRLTVL.

This chain links TRBV5-5 with TRBJ1-2; D is ambiguous. CDR3 length equals 14 residues. CDR1 SGHKS and CDR2 YYEKEE come from the germline V gene (reference sequence). V was clipped by 2 bases and J by 4 bases, with 12 bases between them. The CDR3 reads CASSFSVGAYGYTF. CDR3 nucleotide sequence: TGTGCCAGCAGCTTCAGTGTCGGTGCCTATGGCTACACCTTC. The variable domain in full, completed from reference TRBV5-5 and TRBJ1-2, reads DAGVTQSPTHLIKTRGQQVTLRCSPISGHKSVSWYQQVLGQGPQFIFQYYEKEERGRGNFPDRFSARQFPNYSSELNVNALLLGDSALYLCASSFSVGAYGYTFGSGTRLTVV.

J is TRBJ1-4 and V is TRBV20-1; 8 bases match TRBD1. Trimming took 6 bases from V and 5 from J; bases not matched to a gene: 5. The CDR3 runs 13 residues. CDR1 and CDR2 from the germline V gene are DFQATT and SNEGSKA (reference sequence). CDR3 in amino acids: CSAGTGFNEKLFF. The CDR3 DNA sequence: TGCAGTGCCGGGACAGGTTTCAATGAAAAACTGTTTTTT.

The V and J genes are TRBV12-3 or TRBV12-4 and TRBJ2-3; TRBD2 aligns across 13 bases. This CDR3 is built from 15 residues. The junction had 4 bases not matched to a gene; V was cut back by 7 bases and J by 3 bases. Here the CDR3 DNA reads TGTGCCAGCAATGGACTAGCGGGAGTTACAGATACGCAGTATTTT. This codes for CASNGLAGVTDTQYF.

At least ten counts were recorded for this clonotype. The chain has TRBV20-1 and TRBJ1-3, with D hard to call. This CDR3 is 15 amino acids long. V dropped 0 bases and J dropped 0 bases, with 9 bases sitting between them. Germline V lookup: CDR1 DFQATT, CDR2 SNEGSKA (reference sequence). The CDR3 nucleotides read TGCAGTGCTAGAGATGCTGGGAGCTCTGGAAACACCATATATTTT. This gives the protein CSARDAGSSGNTIYF.

CDR3 DNA sequence: TGTGCCAGCAGTGAGAACGGAAATCAGCCCCAGCATTTT. This gives the protein CASSENGNQPQHF. The chain is built from TRBV6-4 and TRBJ1-5; D unclear. Germline-derived CDR1 and CDR2 are MRHNA and SNTAGT. This CDR3 comprises 13 residues. V lost 3 bases and J lost 4, with 7 bases in between.

The gene calls are TRBV7-9 and TRBJ2-5; possible D gene TRBD2, 5 bases. This CDR3 spans 15 amino acids. Germline CDR1 reads SEHNR; CDR2 reads FQNEAQ (reference sequence). V was pared by 5 bases and J by 3 bases, with 16 bases between. CDR3 DNA sequence: TGTGCCAGCAGCCCTCGCGGGTATCCGGAAGAGACCCAGTACTTC. Translating gives CASSPRGYPEETQYF.

Remarks on this clonotype: This likely comes from a read error, as the CDR3 has no conserved phenylalanine or tryptophan at its end. The V and J genes are TRBV6-5 and TRBJ1-6; 8 bases line up with TRBD1. V dropped 2 bases and J dropped 9; count of bases not matched to a gene: 3. CDR3 length equals 14 residues. Germline-derived CDR1 and CDR2 are MNHEY and SVGAGI. The CDR3 bases are TGTGCCAGCAGTTACGGCAGGGGGCCTTCACCCCTCCACTCT. Translation: CASSYGRGPSPLHS.

This clonotype has only a few counts. The V call is TRBV12-5, the J call TRBJ1-1; D is uncertain. The CDR3 spans 14 residues. The V end was cut by 6 bases, the J end by 8 bases, with 19 bases between. Germline lookup yields CDR1 LGHNT and CDR2 FRNRAP. CDR3 sequence (DNA): TGTGCTAGTGGCTCGCCTGGTGCACAAGCAGAAGCTTTCTTT. It codes for CASGSPGAQAEAFF. The full variable domain, its missing parts supplied by reference TRBV12-5 and TRBJ1-1, is DARVTQTPRHKVTEMGQEVTMRCQPILGHNTVFWYRQTMMQGLELLAYFRNRAPLDDSGMPKDRFSAEMPDATLATLKIQPSEPRDSAVYFCASGSPGAQAEAFFGQGTRLTVV.

This clonotype turned up a few times. The chain is built from TRBV6-1 and TRBJ1-1; D ambiguous. The CDR3 loop spans 14 amino acids. CDR1 and CDR2 (germline): MNHNS, SASEGT. V was trimmed by 6 bases and J by 1 base, leaving 12 bases between them. This CDR3 is CASSGAERNTEAFF. DNA of the CDR3: TGTGCCAGCAGCGGAGCAGAACGGAACACTGAAGCTTTCTTT.

The CDR3 bases are TGTGCCAGCAGTGAAGCCCCCGGACAGGGTAAGGCTTTCTTT. Translation: CASSEAPGQGKAFF. The rearrangement joins TRBV6-1 to TRBJ1-1; TRBD1 matches 8 bases. With 0 bases clipped from V and 11 bases from J, the junction kept 8 bases outside the gene matches. The CDR3 runs 14 residues. CDR1 is MNHNS and CDR2 is SASEGT in the germline V gene.